The 26 T cell receptor beta chains presented below share a single source sample, sequenced in a study of neurological immune-mediated disorders. TCRdb fed the 5' RACE reads into MiXCR, producing one record per CDR3 protein. The sample includes about 48,000 distinct CDR3 sequences, 4.5% to 7% of them seen just once. Sequencing input: CD4+ T cells from blood. These receptors all stem from a woman aged 18-29 years with multiple sclerosis.

In its sample, this clonotype was seen many times. CDR3 nucleotides: TGTGCCAGCAGCTTAGGTCGACAGTACTATGGCTACACCTTC. As protein: CASSLGRQYYGYTF. The chain has TRBV7-2 and TRBJ1-2; possibly TRBD1 for D (5 bases). Germline values: CDR1 SGHTA, CDR2 FQGNSA. The length of the CDR3 is 14 residues. V was cut by 1 base and J by 3 bases, with 9 bases left in between.

This clonotype has a count of ten or more. This chain links TRBV29-1 with TRBJ1-1; unclear D gene. Between the trimmed V and J ends, which lost 3 bases and 7 bases, there was a span of 15 bases. Looked up from germline, CDR1 is SQVTM and CDR2 is ANQGSEA. This CDR3 has 13 amino acids. CDR3 nucleotides: TGCAGCGTTGATTTCCCGAGTAAACGTGAAGCTTTCTTT. Its protein is CSVDFPSKREAFF.

This clonotype was seen at least ten times. V is TRBV10-2 and J is TRBJ2-3; 12 bases agree with TRBD2. CDR1 and CDR2 (germline): WSHSY, SAAADI. The CDR3 is 14 residues long. J gave up 3 bases and V 8 bases, and 3 bases lay outside the gene matches. CDR3 in DNA: TGCGCCAGCGAGACTAGCGGGAGAACAGATACGCAGTATTTT. Amino acids: CASETSGRTDTQYF.

Many counts were recorded for this clonotype. The chain employs TRBV12-3 or TRBV12-4 and TRBJ2-3, with 9 bases matching TRBD1. V shed 3 bases, J shed 5 bases, and the junction held 3 bases outside the gene matches. The CDR3 loop spans 14 amino acids. CDR3 sequence reads: CASSFGQGRDTQYF. DNA for the CDR3: TGTGCCAGCAGTTTTGGACAGGGGAGAGATACGCAGTATTTT.

This clonotype was picked up many times. The rearrangement joins TRBV5-1 to TRBJ2-6; no definite D call. Germline lookup yields CDR1 SGHRS and CDR2 YFSETQ. CDR3 size: 18 residues. V shed 0 bases and J shed 0 bases, with 13 bases lying between them. The CDR3 here is CASSLVYGEGSGANVLTF. The CDR3 DNA reads TGCGCCAGCAGCTTGGTGTACGGTGAAGGCTCTGGGGCCAACGTCCTGACTTTC.

This clonotype was recorded many times. V gene TRBV28 combines with J gene TRBJ1-2; D is unclear. The CDR3 runs to 13 residues. The V gene lost 6 bases and the J gene lost 2 bases, with 10 bases spanning the gap. Germline V gene sequence: CDR1 MDHEN, CDR2 SYDVKM. CDR3 protein: CASSRRTNYGYTF. Written as DNA, the CDR3 is TGTGCCAGCAGCCGACGGACCAACTATGGCTACACCTTC.

This clonotype has a count of ten or more. The rearrangement uses TRBV28 and TRBJ1-5; a possible D gene is TRBD1 (5 bases). Per germline, CDR1 MDHEN and CDR2 SYDVKM. Trimming took off 4 bases at V and 8 bases at J, with 12 bases between the two ends. The CDR3 has 13 amino acids. CDR3 in amino acids: CASSWDQREPQHF. The CDR3 DNA reads as TGTGCCAGCAGTTGGGACCAAAGGGAGCCCCAGCATTTT.

Ten or more counts support this clonotype. The CDR3 nucleotides read TGTGCCAGCAGTGGGACAGGGGGTAGTCAGCCCCAGCATTTT. This encodes CASSGTGGSQPQHF. The gene calls are TRBV12-3 or TRBV12-4 and TRBJ1-5, with 11 bases that match TRBD1. Trimming took 5 bases from V and 6 from J; bases not matched to a gene: 3. The CDR3 has 14 amino acids.

This clonotype was seen ten or more times. CDR3 sequence reads: CSAILSGRLNNEQFF. Written as DNA, the CDR3 is TGCAGTGCTATCCTTAGCGGGAGGCTAAACAATGAGCAGTTCTTC. The V call is TRBV20-1, the J call TRBJ2-1; 10 bases line up with TRBD2. The J segment lost 5 bases and the V segment lost 4 bases, leaving 8 bases of the junction unmatched. The germline CDR1 and CDR2 sequences are DFQATT and SNEGSKA (reference sequence). The CDR3 has 15 residues.

This clonotype was counted many times. The CDR3 region is CASSGQGNTEAFF. The CDR3 nucleotides read TGTGCCAGCAGCGGACAGGGGAACACTGAAGCTTTCTTT. The rearrangement uses TRBV3-1 and TRBJ1-1, with 8 bases identical to TRBD1. This CDR3 is built from 13 residues. Germline trimming cut 5 bases from V and 1 base from J; bases unmatched to any gene: 0. CDR1 LGHDT and CDR2 YNNKEL come from the germline V gene (reference sequence).

In its sample, this clonotype was seen a few times. The V and J genes are TRBV9 and TRBJ2-2; 8 bases line up with TRBD2. The CDR3 has 16 amino acids. The V segment lost 0 bases and the J segment 4 bases; nucleotides outside the gene matches: 5. CDR1 and CDR2 (germline): SGDLS, YYNGEE. CDR3 residues: CASSVEAGGPTGELFF. The CDR3 coding sequence is TGTGCCAGCAGCGTAGAGGCGGGAGGTCCCACCGGGGAGCTGTTTTTT.

Many counts were recorded for this clonotype. V usage is TRBV6-5 and J usage is TRBJ2-1, with TRBD1 matching 8 bases. The CDR3 contains 14 residues. The germline V gene encodes CDR1 MNHEY and CDR2 SVGAGI. J was trimmed by 7 bases and V by 7 bases; bases with no gene match: 9. The CDR3 bases are TGTGCCAGCACCCCGGACAGGGTGAGGAATGAGCAGTTCTTC. This encodes CASTPDRVRNEQFF.

Ten or more counts support this clonotype. CDR3 bases: TGTGCCAGCAGCCGGGACAGGGGAAAGAGCTACGAGCAGTACTTC. This gives the protein CASSRDRGKSYEQYF. The rearrangement joins TRBV7-9 to TRBJ2-7; 10 bases match TRBD1. This CDR3 is 15 amino acids long. The ends lost 5 bases at V and 3 bases at J; junction bases unmatched: 7. Germline loops: CDR1 SEHNR, CDR2 FQNEAQ (reference sequence). Full variable domain (outside the CDR3, taken from reference TRBV7-9 and TRBJ2-7): DTGVSQNPRHKITKRGQNVTFRCDPISEHNRLYWYRQTLGQGPEFLTYFQNEAQLEKSRLLSDRFSAERPKGSFSTLEIQRTEQGDSAMYLCASSRDRGKSYEQYFGPGTRLTVT.

By share of the sample, this clonotype is medium-sized. This chain links TRBV20-1 with TRBJ1-1; D remains ambiguous. V was trimmed by 3 bases and J by 3 bases, leaving 11 bases between them. The CDR3 length is 13 residues. CDR1 is DFQATT and CDR2 is SNEGSKA in the germline V gene (reference sequence). CDR3 sequence reads: CSARFGADTEAFF. The DNA of the CDR3 is TGCAGTGCTAGGTTCGGTGCAGACACTGAAGCTTTCTTT.

This clonotype was seen ten or more times. The genes are TRBV29-1 and TRBJ2-7; 7 bases align to TRBD1. The germline CDR1 and CDR2 sequences are SQVTM and ANQGSEA. This CDR3 region has 15 residues. Trimming at V came to 1 base and at J to 7 bases, leaving 13 bases not matched to a gene. In DNA, the CDR3 is TGCAGCGTTGAAGGTGGACAGGCGAAGACGGGGGAGCAGTACTTC. Amino acid sequence: CSVEGGQAKTGEQYF.

This clonotype has ten or more counts. The chain uses TRBV10-3 and TRBJ1-1; 9 positions agree with TRBD1. Germline V CDR1 and CDR2: ENHRY, SYGVKD. V was pared by 0 bases and J by 8 bases, with 1 base of the junction left unmatched. The CDR3 length is 13 residues. The CDR3 nucleotides are TGTGCCATCAGTGAGTCGACAGGGGGAGAAGCTTTCTTT. Its translation: CAISESTGGEAFF.

Comments on this clonotype: It is unclear where the CDR3 begins or ends on the DNA, so no DNA is shown, and the CDR3 is as TCRdb lists it. The rearrangement uses TRBV9 and TRBJ1-1; the DNA was not compared with TRBD1, the D call given in the table. Germline lookup yields CDR1 SGDLS and CDR2 YYNGEE. The CDR3 spans 23 amino acids, including both terminal residues. CDR3 region: CASSVDRGGYYEQYFGPNTEAFF.

For the CDR3, the DNA is TGTGCCAGCAGCTTCAACAGGGGGCGCGGTAATTCACCCCTCCACTTT. It yields the protein CASSFNRGRGNSPLHF. The chain has TRBV11-3 and TRBJ1-6; 9 bases agree with TRBD1. The CDR3 loop spans 16 amino acids. The germline V gene encodes CDR1 SGHNT and CDR2 YENEEA. After removal of 3 bases from V and 6 bases from J, the junction contained 6 bases not matched to a gene.

This clonotype was found many times. The rearrangement uses TRBV19 and TRBJ1-1, with D possibly TRBD1 on 6 matching bases. V lost 5 bases to trimming and J lost 0 bases, with 13 bases between them. Germline assignment: CDR1 LNHDA and CDR2 SQIVND (reference sequence). This CDR3 has 15 residues. CDR3 in amino acids: CASSGPTGMNTEAFF. Written as DNA, the CDR3 is TGTGCCAGTAGTGGGCCGACAGGAATGAACACTGAAGCTTTCTTT.

This clonotype was recorded many times. V gene TRBV5-1 combines with J gene TRBJ1-1; 7 nucleotides align to TRBD1. This CDR3 is 12 amino acids long. Per germline, CDR1 SGHRS and CDR2 YFSETQ. V lost 0 bases to trimming and J lost 10 bases; unmatched junction nucleotides: 3. The CDR3 sequence: CASSLGQGRAFF. The DNA of the CDR3 is TGCGCCAGCAGCTTGGGACAGGGCCGAGCTTTCTTT.

Ten or more counts support this clonotype. The rearrangement links TRBV5-1 to TRBJ2-5; 7 bases map to TRBD2. The CDR3 is 15 amino acids. The trim removed 4 bases at V and 0 bases at J, leaving 6 bases unmatched. Germline V lookup: CDR1 SGHRS, CDR2 YFSETQ. The CDR3 loop reads CASSHGGTNQETQYF. The CDR3 DNA reads TGCGCCAGCAGCCACGGGGGGACGAACCAAGAGACCCAGTACTTC. The full variable domain, in which reference TRBV5-1 and TRBJ2-5 provide the parts outside the CDR3, is KAGVTQTPRYLIKTRGQQVTLSCSPISGHRSVSWYQQTPGQGLQFLFEYFSETQRNKGNFPGRFSGRQFSNSRSEMNVSTLELGDSALYLCASSHGGTNQETQYFGPGTRLLVL.

This clonotype was recorded many times. The chain couples TRBV12-3 or TRBV12-4 to TRBJ2-6; D remains ambiguous. V was pared by 7 bases and J by 0 bases, with 4 bases between. The CDR3 length is 13 residues. This CDR3 reads CASKNSGANVLTF. CDR3 coding DNA: TGTGCCAGCAAAAACTCTGGGGCCAACGTCCTGACTTTC.

In its sample, this clonotype was seen many times. The gene calls are TRBV6-5 and TRBJ1-5; unclear D gene. This CDR3 has 14 amino acids. Looked up from germline, CDR1 is MNHEY and CDR2 is SVGAGI. V lost 6 bases and J lost 3, with 12 bases in between. The DNA for the CDR3 is TGTGCCAGCAGGGGCGATGGGTACAATCAGCCCCAGCATTTT. It yields the protein CASRGDGYNQPQHF.

Ten or more counts support this clonotype. The chain carries TRBV5-1 and TRBJ2-3; weak D call: TRBD2 (6 bases). V was pared by 0 bases and J by 4 bases, with 12 bases between. CDR1 is SGHRS and CDR2 is YFSETQ in the germline V gene. This CDR3 comprises 15 residues. The CDR3 nucleotides read TGCGCCAGCAGCTTGGCCGGGAGCCTCCCAGATACGCAGTATTTT. Protein sequence: CASSLAGSLPDTQYF.

This clonotype came up many times. V and J are TRBV20-1 and TRBJ2-1, with 13 bases fitting TRBD2. V gave up 1 base and J gave up 2 bases; unmatched junction bases: 5. Germline-derived CDR1 and CDR2 are DFQATT and SNEGSKA (reference sequence). The CDR3 runs 17 residues. The CDR3 is CSARGTSGGRTYNEQFF. The CDR3, as DNA: TGCAGTGCTAGAGGGACTAGCGGGGGTCGAACCTACAATGAGCAGTTCTTC.

Many counts were recorded for this clonotype. The CDR3 region has the DNA TGTGCCAGCAGCTGGGGACAGGGGACGGGAGAGACCCAGTACTTC. As protein: CASSWGQGTGETQYF. The genes are TRBV5-5 and TRBJ2-5; TRBD1 matches 10 bases. Germline V gives CDR1 SGHKS, CDR2 YYEKEE (reference sequence). V dropped 3 bases and J dropped 4; count of bases not matched to a gene: 6. The CDR3 covers 15 residues.